One and the same sample provided the 27 T cell receptor beta chains below, sequenced in a study of blood T cell repertoires in COVID-19. TCRdb's table, derived via immunoSEQ multiplex PCR, lists solely in-frame clones and lacks some. The table records roughly 70,000 clones, around three quarters of them present only once. The sample taken for sequencing was peripheral blood. Source of these receptors: a woman aged 70-85 years with acute or convalescent COVID-19.

At least ten counts were recorded for this clone. The chain links TRBV19 to TRBJ1-5, with 7 bases identical to TRBD1. Germline trimming cut 7 bases from V and 7 bases from J; bases unmatched to any gene: 4. The CDR3 spans 12 residues. CDR1 LNHDA and CDR2 SQIVND come from the germline V gene (reference sequence). This chain's CDR3 is CASNTRGQPQHF. CDR3 in DNA: TGTGCCAGTAACACCAGGGGGCAGCCCCAGCATTTT.

The V gene is TRBV5-1, the J gene TRBJ1-2, with D possibly TRBD1 on 6 matching bases. Germline V gene sequence: CDR1 SGHRS, CDR2 YFSETQ. The CDR3 totals 14 residues. V lost 0 bases and J 4 bases, leaving 10 bases between the germline ends. The CDR3 coding sequence is TGCGCCAGCAGCTTGGGACAGGAGCCCTATGGCTACACCTTC. Residues: CASSLGQEPYGYTF.

The V gene is TRBV27, the J gene TRBJ1-2; D not certain. CDR3 length equals 14 residues. Germline V gene data show CDR1 as MNHEY and CDR2 as SMNVEV (reference sequence). V shed 0 bases and J shed 5 bases, with 10 bases lying between them. CDR3 region: CASSLSISGYGYTF. In nucleotides, the CDR3 is TGTGCCAGCAGTTTATCAATATCGGGGTATGGCTACACCTTC.

The chain combines TRBV19 with TRBJ1-6; no clear D gene. Germline V lookup: CDR1 LNHDA, CDR2 SQIVND (reference sequence). V shed 7 bases and J shed 5 bases, with 9 bases lying between them. There are 13 residues in the CDR3. As DNA, the CDR3 is TGTGCCAGTATCGGCGGAGATAATTCACCCCTCCACTTT. Its protein is CASIGGDNSPLHF.

The chain links TRBV27 to TRBJ2-7; 8 bases align to TRBD2. CDR1 MNHEY and CDR2 SMNVEV come from the germline V gene (reference sequence). Trimming at V came to 7 bases and at J to 1 base, leaving 3 bases not matched to a gene. The CDR3 extends over 13 amino acids. This CDR3 is CASNPGGSYEQYF. The CDR3 nucleotides are TGTGCCAGCAACCCGGGGGGGTCCTACGAGCAGTACTTC.

This clone was detected only a few times. The chain has TRBV4-2 and TRBJ1-1; D is ambiguous. This CDR3 contains 14 residues. The V gene's germline CDR1 is LGHNA and CDR2 YNFKEQ. The V end was cut by 4 bases, the J end by 5 bases, with 14 bases between. The CDR3 DNA is TGTGCCAGCAGCCTAGAGGCGGGGTCGACTGAAGCTTTCTTT. It is translated as CASSLEAGSTEAFF.

This clone turned up a few times. V gene TRBV9 combines with J gene TRBJ1-1, with TRBD1 matching 8 bases. V lost 0 bases and J lost 4; bases outside the gene matches: 11. This CDR3 is built from 17 residues. Germline CDR1 reads SGDLS; CDR2 reads YYNGEE. The CDR3 is CASSVGLQGGAGTEAFF. The CDR3 DNA reads TGTGCCAGCAGCGTAGGATTACAGGGGGGAGCTGGCACTGAAGCTTTCTTT.

The chain uses TRBV27 and TRBJ1-5; a weak D match, TRBD1 (5 bases). Trimming shortened V by 4 bases and J by 11 bases, and 12 bases separated the two germline ends. The germline gives CDR1 MNHEY, CDR2 SMNVEV (reference sequence). The length of the CDR3 is 12 residues. CDR3 DNA: TGTGCCAGCAGTTCCCGGAGGGGAGCCCAGCATTTT. Encoded protein: CASSSRRGAQHF.

The chain employs TRBV7-6 and TRBJ2-1; 9 nucleotides line up with TRBD2. V was pared by 5 bases and J by 7 bases, with 9 bases of the junction left unmatched. Germline CDR1 SGHVS, CDR2 FNYEAQ. The CDR3 has 15 residues. The CDR3 coding sequence is TGTGCCAGCAGCCCAAATAGCGGGAGTGGGAATGAGCAGTTCTTC. This sequence encodes CASSPNSGSGNEQFF.

The J gene is TRBJ1-1, the V gene TRBV12-5, with D uncertain. The V end lost 7 bases, the J end lost 2 bases, and 20 bases lay between the germline ends. Per the germline V gene, CDR1 is LGHNT and CDR2 is FRNRAP. The CDR3 runs to 16 residues. In DNA, the CDR3 is TGTGCTAGTGCCCCAAGCCGTCTCTCTTTCAACACTGAAGCTTTCTTT. Amino acid sequence: CASAPSRLSFNTEAFF.

The chain carries TRBV5-1 and TRBJ2-1, with TRBD2 identical over 12 bases. From germline, CDR1 is SGHRS and CDR2 YFSETQ. Losses at the gene ends were 4 bases for V and 10 bases for J; bases not matched to a gene: 12. This CDR3 spans 16 amino acids. CDR3 in amino acids: CASSPVVLAGGNEQFF. For the CDR3, the DNA is TGCGCCAGCAGCCCTGTCGTACTAGCGGGAGGCAACGAGCAGTTCTTC.

The V call is TRBV6-1, the J call TRBJ1-5, with TRBD1 as a possible D gene (5 bases). Germline lookup yields CDR1 MNHNS and CDR2 SASEGT. The germline V and J ends were trimmed by 3 bases and 5 bases, with 14 bases remaining between them. The CDR3 sequence is 15 residues long. The CDR3 reads CASSDGGTAHQPQHF. CDR3 nucleotide sequence: TGTGCCAGCAGTGACGGAGGGACCGCTCATCAGCCCCAGCATTTT.

CDR3 coding DNA: TGTGCCAGCAGCCCTACAGGGAGTACTGGGTATGGCTACACCTTC. The encoded protein is CASSPTGSTGYGYTF. The rearrangement uses TRBV7-2 and TRBJ1-2, with a possible D match to TRBD1 (6 bases). The CDR3 contains 15 residues. The V gene lost 5 bases and the J gene lost 5 bases, with 18 bases spanning the gap. Germline V lookup: CDR1 SGHTA, CDR2 FQGNSA.

V and J are TRBV7-9 and TRBJ1-1; 8 nucleotides align to TRBD1. The germline V gene has CDR1 SEHNR and CDR2 FQNEAQ (reference sequence). CDR3 length: 16 residues. The trim removed 1 base at V and 3 bases at J, leaving 7 bases unmatched. CDR3 sequence reads: CASSLDMGGQDTEAFF. The CDR3 coding sequence is TGTGCCAGCAGCTTAGACATGGGGGGACAGGACACTGAAGCTTTCTTT. Complete variable domain (other parts from reference TRBV7-9 and TRBJ1-1): DTGVSQNPRHKITKRGQNVTFRCDPISEHNRLYWYRQTLGQGPEFLTYFQNEAQLEKSRLLSDRFSAERPKGSFSTLEIQRTEQGDSAMYLCASSLDMGGQDTEAFFGQGTRLTVV.

This clone was seen a single time. The chain recombines TRBV9 with TRBJ2-3; 7 positions agree with TRBD2. The CDR3 has 16 amino acids. Germline V gene lookup returns CDR1 SGDLS and CDR2 YYNGEE. Trimming took 4 bases from V and 3 from J; bases not matched to a gene: 11. The CDR3 DNA follows: TGTGCCAGCAGCTCAGCGGGCGGGAGAGCGACAGATACGCAGTATTTT. Amino acids: CASSSAGGRATDTQYF. Full variable domain (remainder filled in from reference TRBV9 and TRBJ2-3): DSGVTQTPKHLITATGQRVTLRCSPRSGDLSVYWYQQSLDQGLQFLIQYYNGEERAKGNILERFSAQQFPDLHSELNLSSLELGDSALYFCASSSAGGRATDTQYFGPGTRLTVL.

The rearrangement uses TRBV10-3 and TRBJ1-6, with a weak D call TRBD1 (6 bases). The germline V gene encodes CDR1 ENHRY and CDR2 SYGVKD. Deletions cut 4 bases from V and 10 bases from J, with 14 bases between. The CDR3 is made up of 14 amino acids. The DNA for the CDR3 is TGTGCCATCAGTGCCGGGACAAATCGCTCACCCCTCCACTTT. Translation: CAISAGTNRSPLHF.

V gene TRBV7-9 combines with J gene TRBJ1-6; D unresolved. Germline CDR1 SEHNR, CDR2 FQNEAQ (reference sequence). Trimming shortened V by 1 base and J by 7 bases, and 8 bases separated the two germline ends. The CDR3 runs to 14 residues. The CDR3 here is CASSLDVRNSPLHF. In nucleotides, the CDR3 is TGTGCCAGCAGCTTAGACGTGAGAAATTCACCCCTCCACTTT.

The V and J genes are TRBV11-2 and TRBJ2-5; the D is unclear. Germline V gene sequence: CDR1 SGHAT, CDR2 FQNNGV. V shed 6 bases and J shed 5 bases, with 13 bases lying between them. The CDR3 has 13 amino acids. The CDR3 loop reads CASSYSKMETQYF. The CDR3, as DNA: TGTGCCAGCAGTTACAGTAAGATGGAGACCCAGTACTTC. The entire variable domain, with the rest obtained from reference TRBV11-2 and TRBJ2-5, is as follows: EAGVAQSPRYKIIEKRQSVAFWCNPISGHATLYWYQQILGQGPKLLIQFQNNGVVDDSQLPKDRFSAERLKGVDSTLKIQPAKLEDSAVYLCASSYSKMETQYFGPGTRLLVL.

This clone was recorded a few times. CDR3 amino acids: CASSGGTNIQYF. Here the CDR3 DNA reads TGTGCCAGCAGTGGCGGGACGAACATTCAGTACTTC. The chain joins TRBV2 to TRBJ2-4, with D tentatively TRBD2 (6 bases). This CDR3 comprises 12 residues. Trimming removed 4 bases at V and 7 bases at J, with 8 bases between. Per germline, CDR1 SNHLY and CDR2 FYNNEI.

This CDR3 is CASSVEGTGSTDTQYF. As DNA, the CDR3 is TGTGCCAGCAGCGTAGAGGGTACAGGCTCCACAGATACGCAGTATTTT. V gene TRBV9 combines with J gene TRBJ2-3, with D perhaps matching TRBD1 (5 bases). The CDR3 has 16 residues. Germline V gene sequence: CDR1 SGDLS, CDR2 YYNGEE. The germline V and J ends were trimmed by 0 bases and 2 bases, with 13 bases remaining between them. Filled out from reference TRBV9 and TRBJ2-3, the complete variable domain reads DSGVTQTPKHLITATGQRVTLRCSPRSGDLSVYWYQQSLDQGLQFLIQYYNGEERAKGNILERFSAQQFPDLHSELNLSSLELGDSALYFCASSVEGTGSTDTQYFGPGTRLTVL.

CDR3 region: CASSQSDRRDEKLFF. CDR3 DNA sequence: TGTGCCAGCAGCCAATCGGACAGGCGAGATGAAAAACTGTTTTTT. The gene calls are TRBV3-1 (or the pseudogene TRBV3-2) and TRBJ1-4; 7 positions match TRBD1. The CDR3 loop spans 15 amino acids. Per the germline V gene, CDR1 is LGHDT and CDR2 is YNNKEL (reference sequence). The J segment lost 6 bases and the V segment lost 2 bases, leaving 6 bases of the junction unmatched.

The chain links TRBV6-1 to TRBJ1-1; 9 nucleotides agree with TRBD1. The germline V gene encodes CDR1 MNHNS and CDR2 SASEGT. The V segment lost 2 bases and the J segment 4 bases; nucleotides outside the gene matches: 5. The CDR3 runs to 15 residues. The CDR3: CASSELSTGGTEAFF. The DNA of the CDR3 is TGTGCCAGCAGTGAACTTTCGACAGGGGGCACTGAAGCTTTCTTT.

This sequence joins TRBV6-2 or TRBV6-3 and TRBJ1-6; D unclear. The V gene lost 5 bases and the J gene lost 9 bases, with 14 bases spanning the gap. Germline V gene sequence: CDR1 MNHEY, CDR2 SVGEGT. This CDR3 region has 14 residues. CDR3 nucleotides: TGTGCCAGCAGTCTCGAGAGTGGTGGTTCACCCCTCCACTTT. Protein: CASSLESGGSPLHF.

This clone was seen only once. The rearrangement links TRBV30 to TRBJ2-2; 14 bases map to TRBD2. V lost 3 bases and J lost 3; bases outside the gene matches: 3. The CDR3 is 16 residues long. CDR1 GTSNPN and CDR2 SVGIG come from the germline V gene (reference sequence). The CDR3 loop is CAWRKGLAGDTGELFF. The DNA for the CDR3 is TGTGCCTGGAGAAAGGGACTAGCGGGAGACACCGGGGAGCTGTTTTTT.

J is TRBJ2-7 and V is TRBV5-1, with 8 nucleotides matching TRBD1. The V segment lost 8 bases and the J segment 2 bases; nucleotides outside the gene matches: 9. The CDR3 consists of 14 residues. Germline CDR1 reads SGHRS; CDR2 reads YFSETQ. Here the CDR3 DNA reads TGCGCCAGTAGGACAGGGTTGGGCCCCTACGAGCAGTACTTC. As protein: CASRTGLGPYEQYF.

The V and J genes are TRBV14 and TRBJ1-2; D is unresolved. Germline values: CDR1 SGHDN, CDR2 FVKESK. V was pared by 1 base and J by 2 bases, with 5 bases between. CDR3 length: 13 residues. The CDR3 DNA is TGTGCCAGCAGCCAAGTCAGGAACTATGGCTACACCTTC. Translation: CASSQVRNYGYTF. Supplemented by reference TRBV14 and TRBJ1-2, the full variable domain reads EAGVTQFPSHSVIEKGQTVTLRCDPISGHDNLYWYRRVMGKEIKFLLHFVKESKQDESGMPNNRFLAERTGGTYSTLKVQPAELEDSGVYFCASSQVRNYGYTFGSGTRLTVV.

Comments on this clone: The CDR3 end shows no conserved phenylalanine or tryptophan, and so a read error is likely. V usage is TRBV5-1 and J usage is TRBJ2-7; TRBD2 agrees at 7 bases. This CDR3 is built from 16 residues. V trimming: 2 bases; J trimming: 0 bases; junction bases outside the gene matches: 8. Germline-derived CDR1 and CDR2 are SGHRS and YFSETQ. Here the CDR3 DNA reads TGCGCCAGCAGCTTTGGGCTAGCGGAGAGCTCCTACGAGCAGTACCTC. It yields the protein CASSFGLAESSYEQYL.